The T cell receptor beta chain under discussion was sequenced for a study of patients and donors after allogeneic stem cell transplantation (TCRdb year 2020). The trim is 4 bases for V and 2 bases for J, with a gap of 10 bases between the germline ends. Inclusive of the bounding cysteine and phenylalanine, the CDR3 is 14 residues long. This entry keeps only the CDR3 DNA: 42 bases, framed from base 1. CDR1 MGHRA and CDR2 YSYEKL are derived from the germline V gene. Points on this clonotype: Its antigen is unknown. Base quality data are lacking; no much larger clone is found one base away.

Receptor libraries were prepared by RT-PCR. Sequencing was performed on a NextSeq 550. TCRdb cleaned the public reads at Q25 with fastp, built clones with MiXCR and kept in-frame beta chains. Every CDR3 protein is listed once, alongside the most common genes and DNA of its rows. The sample yields around 200,000 distinct CDR3 sequences; roughly two fifths were counted once. The ten largest make up approximately 10% of the sample. This clonotype originated in a human donor who was either an allogeneic HSCT recipient or a stem cell or donor lymphocyte infusion donor (not recorded which). It is not recorded whose cells these are; they may come from a transplant donor. Sequenced: blood, either unsorted or a sorted T cell fraction (not recorded which). The chain links TRBV4-1 with TRBJ2-3, with no confident D gene call. The CDR3 sequence is CASSPGFATDTQYF. The DNA reads as follows: TGCGCCAGCAGCCCTGGATTTGCCACAGATACGCAGTATTTT.